Listed below are T cell receptor beta chains from one sample, sequenced in a study of cytomegalovirus exposure and HLA in healthy donors. The protocol was immunoSEQ multiplex PCR, while the TCRdb copy is restricted to in-frame clones and leaves out a portion. This table holds around 190,000 clones, around 77% found once. Sequencing was performed on PBMCs. All receptors come from a woman younger than 45 in good health and CMV-seronegative. CDR3s include the opening cysteine and the closing phenylalanine or tryptophan. A D gene is named only where the DNA matches it firmly. A clone size is listed for some rows: how often the clone was seen (once, few, many), or a class if it is expanded.

D gene: NA
clone size: NA
J gene: TRBJ1-2
V gene: TRBV11-3
CDR3 DNA: TGTGCCAGCAGCTGGAGCATCTGGGACTATGGCTACACCTTC
CDR3 protein: CASSWSIWDYGYTF

D gene: NA
clone size: NA
J gene: TRBJ1-5
V gene: TRBV29-1
CDR3 DNA: TGCAGTGTTAGGGAGGACTATAGCAATCAGCCCCAGCATTTT
CDR3 protein: CSVREDYSNQPQHF

D gene: TRBD1
clone size: NA
J gene: TRBJ1-1
V gene: TRBV2
CDR3 DNA: TGTGCCAGCAGACCAGGACAGGGCTACTTGAACACTGAAGCTTTCTTT
CDR3 protein: CASRPGQGYLNTEAFF

D gene: NA
clone size: NA
J gene: TRBJ1-1
V gene: TRBV19
CDR3 DNA: TGTGCCAGTAGCCCTTTTCGGACGGGGATGAACACTGAAGCTTTCTTT
CDR3 protein: CASSPFRTGMNTEAFF

D gene: NA
clone size: once
J gene: TRBJ2-5
V gene: TRBV4-2
CDR3 DNA: TGTGCCAGCAGCCAAGATCCGGGAGGGGGCCCGTACCAAGAGACCCAGTACTTC
CDR3 protein: CASSQDPGGGPYQETQYF

D gene: TRBD2
clone size: NA
J gene: TRBJ2-2
V gene: TRBV5-1
CDR3 DNA: TGCGCCAGCGGAAGTAGCGGGAATGTCGGGGAGCTGTTTTTT
CDR3 protein: CASGSSGNVGELFF

D gene: NA
clone size: few
J gene: TRBJ1-1
V gene: TRBV5-5
CDR3 DNA: TGTGCCAGCAGCTTTTCGGACAGCATGAACACTGAAGCTTTCTTT
CDR3 protein: CASSFSDSMNTEAFF

D gene: NA
clone size: NA
J gene: TRBJ1-1
V gene: TRBV7-2
CDR3 DNA: TGTGCCAGCAGCTTAGAGCAGGGCTCGGAAGCTTTCTTT
CDR3 protein: CASSLEQGSEAFF

D gene: TRBD1
clone size: few
J gene: TRBJ1-1
V gene: TRBV5-1
CDR3 DNA: TGCGCCAGCAGCCTGGACAGGATGAACACTGAAGCTTTCTTT
CDR3 protein: CASSLDRMNTEAFF

D gene: NA
clone size: NA
J gene: TRBJ2-1
V gene: TRBV18
CDR3 DNA: TGTGCCAGCTCCACTACGCGGTCCTACAATGAGCAGTTCTTC
CDR3 protein: CASSTTRSYNEQFF

D gene: NA
clone size: NA
J gene: TRBJ2-3
V gene: TRBV7-9
CDR3 DNA: TGTGCCAGCAGCCCCCCGTCCACGGGTACGCAGTATTTT
CDR3 protein: CASSPPSTGTQYF

D gene: NA
clone size: once
J gene: TRBJ1-2
V gene: TRBV30
CDR3 DNA: TGTGCCTGGAGCCTAAAGCAGGTTACGTCGCGGGGCTACCCCTTC
CDR3 protein: CAWSLKQVTSRGYPF

D gene: TRBD1
clone size: few
J gene: TRBJ1-2
V gene: TRBV5-1
CDR3 DNA: TGCGCCAGCACTCAGGGGGCGATCTCAGATGGCTACACCTTC
CDR3 protein: CASTQGAISDGYTF

D gene: TRBD1
clone size: NA
J gene: TRBJ2-7
V gene: TRBV27
CDR3 DNA: TGTGCCAGCAGGGACAGGGCCTCCTACGAGCAGTACTTC
CDR3 protein: CASRDRASYEQYF

D gene: NA
clone size: NA
J gene: TRBJ2-7
V gene: TRBV19
CDR3 DNA: TGTGCCAGTAGTAACCAGGGGTGGGAGCAGTACTTC
CDR3 protein: CASSNQGWEQYF

D gene: NA
clone size: few
J gene: TRBJ1-5
V gene: TRBV10-3
CDR3 DNA: TGTGCCACCATGGCCCTAGGGGCAGGGGTCAATCAGCCCCAGCATTTT
CDR3 protein: CATMALGAGVNQPQHF

D gene: NA
clone size: NA
J gene: TRBJ1-1
V gene: TRBV4-1
CDR3 DNA: TGCGCCAGCAGCCAAGGACAGGTAAAGAAAATGGGAGCTTTCTTT
CDR3 protein: CASSQGQVKKMGAFF

D gene: NA
clone size: NA
J gene: TRBJ2-1
V gene: TRBV19
CDR3 DNA: TGTGCCAGTAGTATAGGACCCGCGGTTGCCAATGAGCAGTTCTTC
CDR3 protein: CASSIGPAVANEQFF

D gene: NA
clone size: few
J gene: TRBJ2-7
V gene: TRBV29-1
CDR3 DNA: TGCAGCGTTGTCAAGGCGGGACAGTACGAGCAGTACTTC
CDR3 protein: CSVVKAGQYEQYF

D gene: TRBD1
clone size: NA
J gene: TRBJ2-7
V gene: TRBV5-1
CDR3 DNA: TGCGCCAGCAGCACGACAGGGGGCGCGGTCGGCGAGCAGTACTTC
CDR3 protein: CASSTTGGAVGEQYF

D gene: TRBD1
clone size: NA
J gene: TRBJ1-2
V gene: TRBV6-1
CDR3 DNA: TGTGCCAGCAGGATTGGGACAGGGGGCTCCTATGGCTACCCCTTC
CDR3 protein: CASRIGTGGSYGYPF

D gene: NA
clone size: NA
J gene: TRBJ2-7
V gene: TRBV6-1
CDR3 DNA: TGTGCCAGCAGTATGACAGGGAGGTACGAGCAGTACTTC
CDR3 protein: CASSMTGRYEQYF

D gene: NA
clone size: NA
J gene: TRBJ1-4
V gene: TRBV19
CDR3 DNA: TGTGCCAGTAGTATCTACAGAACTAATGAAAAACTGTTTTTT
CDR3 protein: CASSIYRTNEKLFF

D gene: NA
clone size: once
J gene: TRBJ2-4
V gene: TRBV7-9
CDR3 DNA: TGTGCCAGCAGCTTAGACCGGGGGTTGGCCAAAAACATTCAGTACTTC
CDR3 protein: CASSLDRGLAKNIQYF

D gene: TRBD2
clone size: NA
J gene: TRBJ2-1
V gene: TRBV6-4
CDR3 DNA: TGTGCCAGCGGCGAGGGACTAGCGGGGCACAATGAGCAGTTCTTC
CDR3 protein: CASGEGLAGHNEQFF

D gene: TRBD2
clone size: few
J gene: TRBJ2-7
V gene: TRBV7-8
CDR3 DNA: TGTGCCAGCAGCCCATTAACCGGGACTAGCAGTTCCTACGAGCAGTACTTC
CDR3 protein: CASSPLTGTSSSYEQYF

D gene: NA
clone size: NA
J gene: TRBJ2-7
V gene: TRBV2
CDR3 DNA: TGTGCCAGCAGAATCAACTACGAGCAGTACTTC
CDR3 protein: CASRINYEQYF

D gene: TRBD1
clone size: few
J gene: TRBJ1-4
V gene: TRBV5-1
CDR3 DNA: TGCGCCAGCAGCTTCACAGGGGGAGGTGAAAAACTGTTTTTT
CDR3 protein: CASSFTGGGEKLFF

D gene: TRBD1
clone size: NA
J gene: TRBJ1-1
V gene: TRBV29-1
CDR3 DNA: TGCAGCGTTACATTAACGACAGGGGGCATGAACACTGAAGCTTTCTTT
CDR3 protein: CSVTLTTGGMNTEAFF

D gene: NA
clone size: NA
J gene: TRBJ1-5
V gene: TRBV18
CDR3 DNA: TGTGCCAGCTCCCCAGGCGGGGGCACCAATCAGCCCCAGCATTTT
CDR3 protein: CASSPGGGTNQPQHF

D gene: TRBD1
clone size: NA
J gene: TRBJ2-7
V gene: TRBV5-1
CDR3 DNA: TGCGCCAGCAGCGACCGGGACAGAGATTCCTACGAGCAGTACTTC
CDR3 protein: CASSDRDRDSYEQYF

D gene: NA
clone size: NA
J gene: TRBJ1-1
V gene: TRBV19
CDR3 DNA: TGTGCCAGTAGTATAGATAAACTACCCCTGAACACTGAAGCTTTCTTT
CDR3 protein: CASSIDKLPLNTEAFF

D gene: NA
clone size: NA
J gene: TRBJ1-2
V gene: TRBV5-1
CDR3 DNA: TGCGCCAGCAAGGGGGTCCTAAACTATGGCTACACCTTC
CDR3 protein: CASKGVLNYGYTF

D gene: TRBD2
clone size: NA
J gene: TRBJ2-5
V gene: TRBV7-2
CDR3 DNA: TGTGCCAGCAGCACCCAACTAGCGAATATAGGAGAGACCCAGTACTTC
CDR3 protein: CASSTQLANIGETQYF

D gene: TRBD2
clone size: few
J gene: TRBJ2-7
V gene: TRBV30
CDR3 DNA: TGTGCCTGGAGTCTCCGCCCCCTGACTAGCGGGCGAGCCTACGAGCAGTACTTC
CDR3 protein: CAWSLRPLTSGRAYEQYF

D gene: TRBD2
clone size: NA
J gene: TRBJ2-5
V gene: TRBV18
CDR3 DNA: TGTGCCAGCTCACCACGGGTAGCGGGGGCCCAAGAGACCCAGTACTTC
CDR3 protein: CASSPRVAGAQETQYF

D gene: NA
clone size: NA
J gene: TRBJ2-7
V gene: TRBV4-1
CDR3 DNA: TGCGCCAGCAGCCAAGCAGGGAAGCCCTCCTACGAGCAGTACTTC
CDR3 protein: CASSQAGKPSYEQYF

D gene: NA
clone size: NA
J gene: TRBJ1-3
V gene: TRBV6-1
CDR3 DNA: TGTGCCAGCAGTGGGGGCAGATCTTCTGGAAACACCATATATTTT
CDR3 protein: CASSGGRSSGNTIYF

D gene: NA
clone size: NA
J gene: TRBJ1-4
V gene: TRBV7-9
CDR3 DNA: TGTGCCAGCAGCTCTGTGCGCTCTAGTGAAAAACTGTTTTTT
CDR3 protein: CASSSVRSSEKLFF

D gene: NA
clone size: NA
J gene: TRBJ2-1
V gene: TRBV4-1
CDR3 DNA: TGCGCCAGCAGCTCCCCTCGAGGATTCTCCTACAATGAGCAGTTCTTC
CDR3 protein: CASSSPRGFSYNEQFF

D gene: NA
clone size: NA
J gene: TRBJ1-1
V gene: TRBV9
CDR3 DNA: TGTGCCAGCAGCGTAGGCCGACTCAAGAACACTGAAGCTTTCTTT
CDR3 protein: CASSVGRLKNTEAFF

D gene: NA
clone size: few
J gene: TRBJ2-3
V gene: TRBV7-6
CDR3 DNA: TGTGCCAGCAGCACTCATCCCGTTTCAGATACGCAGTATTTT
CDR3 protein: CASSTHPVSDTQYF

D gene: NA
clone size: NA
J gene: TRBJ1-1
V gene: TRBV10-3
CDR3 DNA: TGTGCCATCTCGTTGGGGCAGGGAAGTACTGAAGCTTTCTTT
CDR3 protein: CAISLGQGSTEAFF

D gene: TRBD1
clone size: NA
J gene: TRBJ2-3
V gene: TRBV25-1
CDR3 DNA: TGTGCCAGCAGTAAGCAGGGGGCCACAGATACGCAGTATTTT
CDR3 protein: CASSKQGATDTQYF

D gene: TRBD1
clone size: NA
J gene: TRBJ1-2
V gene: TRBV7-8
CDR3 DNA: TGTGCCAGCAGCTTTTCGTGGGACAGGGGCAGCTATGGCTACACCTTC
CDR3 protein: CASSFSWDRGSYGYTF

D gene: TRBD1
clone size: NA
J gene: TRBJ2-1
V gene: TRBV5-1
CDR3 DNA: TGCGCCAGCAGCTTGGAGGGACAGGGAGGGTATGAGCAGTTCTTC
CDR3 protein: CASSLEGQGGYEQFF

D gene: TRBD1
clone size: NA
J gene: TRBJ2-3
V gene: TRBV7-3
CDR3 DNA: TGTGCCAGCAGCTACGGGACAGGGGGAAGCTCAGATACGCAGTATTTT
CDR3 protein: CASSYGTGGSSDTQYF

D gene: NA
clone size: few
J gene: TRBJ2-2
V gene: TRBV27
CDR3 DNA: TGTGCCAGCAATCGATGGGGAGGTCATTCGAACACCGGGGAGCTGTTTTTT
CDR3 protein: CASNRWGGHSNTGELFF